This T cell receptor beta chain was identified in a study of cytotoxic CD8 clonotypes in ibrutinib-treated CLL. Study summary: Among patients, approximately 25 responded partially and 2 completely; around 14 then stayed remitted and around 12 progressed after median approximately 68 months. Study-wide results and limits: Baseline clonality exceeded age-matched healthy donors and tracked circulating CD8+ T-cell counts. The clonality went up when patients responded to ibrutinib and dropped back toward baseline at progression.

About this clone itself: The antigen is unknown.

This CDR3 has 14 amino acids. Germline V gives CDR1 MDHEN, CDR2 SYDVKM. V lost 5 bases and J lost 3, with 14 bases in between. The data were produced by immunoSEQ multiplex PCR, yet TCRdb's version contains in-frame clones alone and is incomplete. Among 130,000 or so clones listed, roughly 77% were seen once. The chain uses TRBV28 and TRBJ2-7; D possibly corresponds to TRBD1 (5 bases). The sequence was obtained from a human donor with chronic lymphocytic leukemia. The starting material was PBMCs, obtained after 12 months of ibrutinib treatment. CDR3 sequence: CASSQKYRLYEQYF. The DNA of the CDR3 is TGTGCCAGCAGTCAGAAATACAGGCTCTACGAGCAGTACTTC.